Detailed here is one TCR beta chain. This specimen belongs to a study of blood T cell dynamics during melanoma immunotherapy. Germline values: CDR1 SGHTA, CDR2 FQGTGA. The CDR3 consists of 14 residues. V lost 5 bases and J 2 bases, leaving 10 bases between the germline ends. Sequenced by immunoSEQ multiplex PCR; TCRdb stores in-frame clones only, minus some. The data contain some 16,000 clones, approximately 87% of them singletons. Described time point: pre-treatment baseline. The TCR was taken from a human donor with melanoma. This specimen was blood, taken from a patient treated with checkpoint blockade. The rearrangement links TRBV7-3 to TRBJ1-3; unclear D gene. CDR3 DNA sequence: TGTGCCAGCAGCCTGGGAGGTGCTGGAAACACCATATATTTT. The encoded protein is CASSLGGAGNTIYF.